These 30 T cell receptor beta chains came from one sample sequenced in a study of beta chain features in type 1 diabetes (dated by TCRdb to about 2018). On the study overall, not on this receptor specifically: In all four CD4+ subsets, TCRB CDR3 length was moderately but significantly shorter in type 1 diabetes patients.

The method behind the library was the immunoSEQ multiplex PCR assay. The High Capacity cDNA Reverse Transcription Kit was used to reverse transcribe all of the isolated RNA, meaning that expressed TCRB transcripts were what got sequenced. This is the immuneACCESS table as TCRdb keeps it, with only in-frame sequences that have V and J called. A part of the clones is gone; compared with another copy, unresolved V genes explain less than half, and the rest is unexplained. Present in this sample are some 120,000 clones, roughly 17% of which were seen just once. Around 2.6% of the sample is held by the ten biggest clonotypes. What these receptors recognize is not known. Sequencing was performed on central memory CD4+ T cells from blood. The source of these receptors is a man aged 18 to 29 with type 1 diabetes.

Here the CDR3 DNA reads TGTGCCACCAGCAGAGATGGACAGGGCTACGAGCAGTACTTC. Its protein is CATSRDGQGYEQYF. This rearrangement joins TRBV15 to TRBJ2-7, with TRBD1 matching 8 bases. The CDR3 totals 14 residues. The V gene end was trimmed by 0 bases and the J gene end by 3 bases; junction bases not matched to a gene: 1. From germline, CDR1 is LNHNV and CDR2 YYDKDF (reference sequence).

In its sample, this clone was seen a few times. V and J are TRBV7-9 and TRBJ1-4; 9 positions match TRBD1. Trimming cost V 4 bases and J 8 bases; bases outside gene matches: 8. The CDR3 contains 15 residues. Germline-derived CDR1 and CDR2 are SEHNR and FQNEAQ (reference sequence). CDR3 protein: CASSSGTGLGEKLFF. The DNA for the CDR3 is TGTGCCAGCAGCTCCGGGACAGGGTTAGGGGAAAAACTGTTTTTT.

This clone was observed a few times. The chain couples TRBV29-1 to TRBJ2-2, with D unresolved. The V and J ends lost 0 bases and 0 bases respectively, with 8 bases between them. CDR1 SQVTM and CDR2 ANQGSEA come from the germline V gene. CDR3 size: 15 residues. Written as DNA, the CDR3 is TGCAGCGTTGAAGATACGCCTTCGAACACCGGGGAGCTGTTTTTT. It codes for CSVEDTPSNTGELFF.

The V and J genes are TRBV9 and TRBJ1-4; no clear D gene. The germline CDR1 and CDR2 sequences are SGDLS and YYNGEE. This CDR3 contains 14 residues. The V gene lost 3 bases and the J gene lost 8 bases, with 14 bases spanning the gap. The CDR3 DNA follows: TGTGCCAGCAGCGCTTGGGGTGTTTCGGAAAAACTGTTTTTT. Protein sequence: CASSAWGVSEKLFF.

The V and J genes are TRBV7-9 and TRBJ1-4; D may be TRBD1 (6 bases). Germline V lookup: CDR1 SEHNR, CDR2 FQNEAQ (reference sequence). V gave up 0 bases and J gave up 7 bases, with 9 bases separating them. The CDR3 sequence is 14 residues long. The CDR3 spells CASSLAGAGEKLFF. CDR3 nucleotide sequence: TGTGCCAGCAGCTTAGCGGGGGCTGGTGAAAAACTGTTTTTT.

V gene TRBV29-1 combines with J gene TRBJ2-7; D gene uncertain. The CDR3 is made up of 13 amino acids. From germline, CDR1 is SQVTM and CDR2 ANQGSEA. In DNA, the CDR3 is TGCAGTTCCTTAAGCGCAGATTCCTACGAGCAGTACTTC. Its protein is CSSLSADSYEQYF.

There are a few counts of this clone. The CDR3 reads CASSLDVQETQYF. DNA of the CDR3: TGTGCCAGCAGCCTGGACGTACAAGAGACCCAGTACTTC. V usage is TRBV7-9 and J usage is TRBJ2-5; no definite D call. Trimming left V 5 bases short and J 2 bases short, with 9 bases between. The V gene's germline CDR1 is SEHNR and CDR2 FQNEAQ (reference sequence). CDR3 length: 13 amino acids. The whole variable domain, filled in from reference TRBV7-9 and TRBJ2-5, reads DTGVSQNPRHKITKRGQNVTFRCDPISEHNRLYWYRQTLGQGPEFLTYFQNEAQLEKSRLLSDRFSAERPKGSFSTLEIQRTEQGDSAMYLCASSLDVQETQYFGPGTRLLVL.

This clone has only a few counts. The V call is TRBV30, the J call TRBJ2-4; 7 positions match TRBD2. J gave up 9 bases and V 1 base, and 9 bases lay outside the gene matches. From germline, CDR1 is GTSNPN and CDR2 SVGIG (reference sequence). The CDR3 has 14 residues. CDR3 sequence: CAWSGLAVVGIQYF. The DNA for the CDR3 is TGTGCCTGGAGTGGGCTAGCGGTAGTTGGCATTCAGTACTTC.

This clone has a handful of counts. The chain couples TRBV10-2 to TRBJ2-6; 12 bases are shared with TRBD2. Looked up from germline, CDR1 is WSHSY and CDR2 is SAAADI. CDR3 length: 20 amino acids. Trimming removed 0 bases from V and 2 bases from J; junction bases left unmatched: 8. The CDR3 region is CASSESYSTSGSAGANVLTF. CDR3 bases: TGCGCCAGCAGTGAGTCGTATTCGACTAGCGGGAGTGCTGGGGCCAACGTCCTGACTTTC.

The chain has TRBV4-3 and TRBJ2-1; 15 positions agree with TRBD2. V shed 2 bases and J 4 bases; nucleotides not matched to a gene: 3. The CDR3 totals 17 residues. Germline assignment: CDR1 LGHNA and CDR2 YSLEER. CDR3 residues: CASSQRGLAGGYNEQFF. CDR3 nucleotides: TGCGCCAGCAGCCAACGGGGACTAGCGGGGGGATACAATGAGCAGTTCTTC.

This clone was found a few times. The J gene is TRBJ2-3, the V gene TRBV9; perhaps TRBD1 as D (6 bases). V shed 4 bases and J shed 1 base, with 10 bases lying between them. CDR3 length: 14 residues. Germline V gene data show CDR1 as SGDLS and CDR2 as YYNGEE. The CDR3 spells CASSTGQRTDTQYF. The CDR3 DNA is TGTGCCAGCAGCACTGGACAGCGCACAGATACGCAGTATTTT.

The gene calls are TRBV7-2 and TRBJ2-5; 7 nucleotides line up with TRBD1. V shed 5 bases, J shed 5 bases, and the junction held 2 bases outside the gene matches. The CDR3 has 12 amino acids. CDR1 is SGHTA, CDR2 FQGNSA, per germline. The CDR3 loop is CASSPTGETQYF. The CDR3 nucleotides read TGTGCCAGCAGCCCGACAGGGGAGACCCAGTACTTC.

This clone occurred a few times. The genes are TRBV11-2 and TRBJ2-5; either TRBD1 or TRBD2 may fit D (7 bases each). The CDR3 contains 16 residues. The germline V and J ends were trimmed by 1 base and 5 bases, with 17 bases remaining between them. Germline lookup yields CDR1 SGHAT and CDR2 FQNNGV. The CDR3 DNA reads TGTGCCAGCAGCTTAGGACAGGGTGGGACTACTGAGACCCAGTACTTC. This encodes CASSLGQGGTTETQYF.

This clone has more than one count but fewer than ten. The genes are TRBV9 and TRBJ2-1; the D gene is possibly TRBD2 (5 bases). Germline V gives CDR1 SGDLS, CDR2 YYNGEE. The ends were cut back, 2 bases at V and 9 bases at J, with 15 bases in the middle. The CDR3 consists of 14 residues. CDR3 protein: CASSVRDGWSEQFF. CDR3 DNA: TGTGCCAGCAGCGTCCGGGATGGATGGAGTGAGCAGTTCTTC.

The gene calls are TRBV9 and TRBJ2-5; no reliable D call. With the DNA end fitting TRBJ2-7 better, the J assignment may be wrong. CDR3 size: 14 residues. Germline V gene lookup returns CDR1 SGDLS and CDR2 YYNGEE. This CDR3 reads CASSVGSRANEQYF. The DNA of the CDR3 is TGTGCCAGCAGCGTAGGGTCCCGAGCCAACGAGCAGTACTTC.

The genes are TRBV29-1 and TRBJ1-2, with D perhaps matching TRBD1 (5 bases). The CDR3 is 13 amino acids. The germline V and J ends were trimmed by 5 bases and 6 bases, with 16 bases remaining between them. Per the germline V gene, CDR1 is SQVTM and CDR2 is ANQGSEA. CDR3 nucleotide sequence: TGCAGCGTTTCTGCAGGTTCGGGGGATGGCTACACCTTC. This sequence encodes CSVSAGSGDGYTF.

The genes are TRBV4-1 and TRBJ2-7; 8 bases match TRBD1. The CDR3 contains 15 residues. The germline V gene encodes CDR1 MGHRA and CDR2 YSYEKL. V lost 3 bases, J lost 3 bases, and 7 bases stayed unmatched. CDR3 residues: CASSQGDRLNYEQYF. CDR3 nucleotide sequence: TGCGCCAGCAGCCAGGGGGACAGGCTAAACTACGAGCAGTACTTC.

The CDR3 nucleotides read TGCGCCAGCAGCTTGGGTCCGGGACACTTGATCTCCTACGAGCAGTACTTC. It encodes CASSLGPGHLISYEQYF. The rearrangement joins TRBV5-1 to TRBJ2-7, with D possibly being TRBD1 (6 bases). The length of the CDR3 is 17 residues. CDR1 is SGHRS and CDR2 is YFSETQ in the germline V gene. V lost 0 bases to trimming and J lost 0 bases, with 16 bases between them.

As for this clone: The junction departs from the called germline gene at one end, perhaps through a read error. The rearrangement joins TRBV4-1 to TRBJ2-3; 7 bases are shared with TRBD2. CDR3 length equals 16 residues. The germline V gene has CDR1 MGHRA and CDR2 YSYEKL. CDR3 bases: TGTGCCAGCAGCCAAGAACCGGGAGGTAGCACAGATACGCAGTATTTT. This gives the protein CASSQEPGGSTDTQYF.

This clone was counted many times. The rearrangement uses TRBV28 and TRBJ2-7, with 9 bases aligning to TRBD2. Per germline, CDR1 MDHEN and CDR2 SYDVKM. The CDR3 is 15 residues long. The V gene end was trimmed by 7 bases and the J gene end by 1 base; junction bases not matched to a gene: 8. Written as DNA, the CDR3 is TGTGCCAGCAAAAGAAGACTAGCGGATTCCTACGAGCAGTACTTC. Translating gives CASKRRLADSYEQYF. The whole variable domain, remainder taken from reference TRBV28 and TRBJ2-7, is DVKVTQSSRYLVKRTGEKVFLECVQDMDHENMFWYRQDPGLGLRLIYFSYDVKMKEKGDIPEGYSVSREKKERFSLILESASTNQTSMYLCASKRRLADSYEQYFGPGTRLTVT.

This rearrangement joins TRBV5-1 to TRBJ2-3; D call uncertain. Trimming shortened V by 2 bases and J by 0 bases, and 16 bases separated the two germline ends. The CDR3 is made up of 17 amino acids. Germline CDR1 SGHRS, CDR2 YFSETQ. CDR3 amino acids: CASSFGTARTSTDTQYF. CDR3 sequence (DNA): TGCGCCAGCAGCTTTGGAACAGCACGAACTAGCACAGATACGCAGTATTTT.

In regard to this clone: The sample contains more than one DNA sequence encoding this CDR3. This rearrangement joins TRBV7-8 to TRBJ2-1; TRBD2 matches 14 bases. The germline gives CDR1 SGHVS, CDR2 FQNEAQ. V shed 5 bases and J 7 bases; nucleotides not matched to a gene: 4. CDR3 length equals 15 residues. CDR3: CASSRGLAGDNEQFF. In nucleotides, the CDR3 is TGTGCCAGCAGCCGGGGACTAGCGGGGGATAATGAGCAGTTCTTC.

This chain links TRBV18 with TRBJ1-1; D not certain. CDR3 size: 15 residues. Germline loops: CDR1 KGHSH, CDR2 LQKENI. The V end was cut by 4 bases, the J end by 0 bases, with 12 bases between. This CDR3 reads CASSQGLRMNTEAFF. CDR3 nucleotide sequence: TGTGCCAGCTCACAGGGTTTACGCATGAACACTGAAGCTTTCTTT.

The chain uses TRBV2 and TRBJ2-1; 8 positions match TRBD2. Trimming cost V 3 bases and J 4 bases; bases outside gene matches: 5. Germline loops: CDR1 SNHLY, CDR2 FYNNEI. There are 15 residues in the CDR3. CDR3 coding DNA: TGTGCCAGCAGTGATCGGACTAGCAGATACAATGAGCAGTTCTTC. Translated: CASSDRTSRYNEQFF. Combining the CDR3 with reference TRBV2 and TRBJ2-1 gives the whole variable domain EPEVTQTPSHQVTQMGQEVILRCVPISNHLYFYWYRQILGQKVEFLVSFYNNEISEKSEIFDDQFSVERPDGSNFTLKIRSTKLEDSAMYFCASSDRTSRYNEQFFGPGTRLTVL.

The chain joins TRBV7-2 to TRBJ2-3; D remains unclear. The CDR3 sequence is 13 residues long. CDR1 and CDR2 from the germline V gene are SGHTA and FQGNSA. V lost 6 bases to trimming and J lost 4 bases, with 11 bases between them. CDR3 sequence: CASSLWQADTQYF. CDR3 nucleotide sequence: TGTGCCAGCAGTCTGTGGCAGGCAGATACGCAGTATTTT.

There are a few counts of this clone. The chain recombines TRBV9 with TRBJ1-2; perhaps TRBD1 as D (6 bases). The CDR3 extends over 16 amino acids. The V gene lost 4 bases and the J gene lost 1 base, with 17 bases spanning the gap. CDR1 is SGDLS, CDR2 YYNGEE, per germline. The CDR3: CASSFNRDTRNYGYTF. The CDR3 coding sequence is TGTGCCAGCAGCTTTAACCGGGACACCCGTAACTATGGCTACACCTTC.

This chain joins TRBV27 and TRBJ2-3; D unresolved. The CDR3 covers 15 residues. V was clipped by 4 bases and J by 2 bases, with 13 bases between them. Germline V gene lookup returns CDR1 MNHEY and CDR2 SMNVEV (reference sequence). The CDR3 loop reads CASSSPVTSTDTQYF. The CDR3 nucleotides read TGTGCCAGCAGTTCCCCCGTCACGTCCACAGATACGCAGTATTTT.

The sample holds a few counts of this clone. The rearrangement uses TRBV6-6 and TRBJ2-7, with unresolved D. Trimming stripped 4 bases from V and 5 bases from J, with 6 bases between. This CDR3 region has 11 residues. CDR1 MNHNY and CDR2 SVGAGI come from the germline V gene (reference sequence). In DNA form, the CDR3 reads TGTGCCAGCAGTTTTACGGACGAGCAGTACTTC. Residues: CASSFTDEQYF.

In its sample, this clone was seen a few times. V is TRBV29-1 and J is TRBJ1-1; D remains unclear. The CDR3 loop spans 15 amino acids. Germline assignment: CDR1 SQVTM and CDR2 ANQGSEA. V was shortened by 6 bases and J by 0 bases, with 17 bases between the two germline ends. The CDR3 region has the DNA TGCAGCGTCCGCGGAGGGTGGGCCATGAACACTGAAGCTTTCTTT. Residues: CSVRGGWAMNTEAFF.

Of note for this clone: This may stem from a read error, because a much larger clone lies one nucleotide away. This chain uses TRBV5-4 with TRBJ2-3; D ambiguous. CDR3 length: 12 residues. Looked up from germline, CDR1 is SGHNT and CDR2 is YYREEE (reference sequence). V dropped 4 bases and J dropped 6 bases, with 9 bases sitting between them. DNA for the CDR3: TGTGCCAGCAGCCCCATAAGTGATACGCAGTATTTT. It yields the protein CASSPISDTQYF.